The TCR beta chain under discussion was sequenced for a study of blood T cells in healthy people across ages. Through a sample-barcoded 5' primer and a J-beta primer mix, a second PCR was run for 7 to 11 cycles. TCRdb re-analysed the 5' RACE reads in MiXCR, keeping a single row per CDR3 protein. The table lists 800,000 or so distinct CDR3 sequences, approximately 25% of them singletons. Germline CDR1 is SGDLS and CDR2 is YYNGEE. The germline V and J ends were trimmed by 0 bases and 2 bases, with 13 bases remaining between them. This CDR3 is 16 amino acids long. This clonotype was seen more than once but under ten times. Separately, the same data were catalogued under a study of T cells of mothers and their children.

Sequencing used blood. The sequence was obtained from a boy between 10 and 17 years old in good health. The V call is TRBV9, the J call TRBJ2-3, with a tentative D call TRBD2 (5 bases). The CDR3 nucleotides read TGTGCCAGCAGCGTAGGCGCGGGCGGCCCCACAGATACGCAGTATTTT. This encodes CASSVGAGGPTDTQYF.